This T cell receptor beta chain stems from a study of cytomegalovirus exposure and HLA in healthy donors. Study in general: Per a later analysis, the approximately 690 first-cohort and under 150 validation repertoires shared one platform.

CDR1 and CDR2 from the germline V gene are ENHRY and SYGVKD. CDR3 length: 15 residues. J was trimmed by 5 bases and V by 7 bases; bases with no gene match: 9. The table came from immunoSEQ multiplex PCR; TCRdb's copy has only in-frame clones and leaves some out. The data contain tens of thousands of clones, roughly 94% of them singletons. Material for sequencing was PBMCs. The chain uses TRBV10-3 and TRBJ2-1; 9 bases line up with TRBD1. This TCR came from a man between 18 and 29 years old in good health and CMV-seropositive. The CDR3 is CAITDHRGRDNEQFF. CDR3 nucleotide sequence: TGTGCCATCACCGACCACAGGGGGCGAGACAATGAGCAGTTCTTC.